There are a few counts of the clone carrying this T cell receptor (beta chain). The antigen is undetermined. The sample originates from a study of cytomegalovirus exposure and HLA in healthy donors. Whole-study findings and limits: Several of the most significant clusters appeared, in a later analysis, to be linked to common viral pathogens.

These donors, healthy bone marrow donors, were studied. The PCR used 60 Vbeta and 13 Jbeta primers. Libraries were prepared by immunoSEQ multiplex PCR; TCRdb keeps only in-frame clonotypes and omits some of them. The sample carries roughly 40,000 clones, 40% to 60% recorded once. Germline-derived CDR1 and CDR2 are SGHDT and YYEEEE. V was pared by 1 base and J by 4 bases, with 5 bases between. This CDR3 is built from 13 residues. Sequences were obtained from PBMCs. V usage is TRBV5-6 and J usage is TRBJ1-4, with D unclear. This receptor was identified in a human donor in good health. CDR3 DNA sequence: TGTGCCAGCAGCTTGTCAGTTAATGAAAAACTGTTTTTT. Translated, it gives CASSLSVNEKLFF.